The rows below give T cell receptor beta chains drawn from one sample of a study of blood T cell repertoires in COVID-19. TCRdb keeps only in-frame clones here, not all; method: immunoSEQ multiplex PCR. The data show approximately 170,000 clones, approximately 90% seen once. Input material: peripheral blood. The receptors were gathered from a man younger than 45 with acute or convalescent COVID-19. The CDR3 runs from the conserved cysteine through the conserved F or W. Each record gives: J gene, V gene, D gene, clone size, CDR3 protein, CDR3 DNA. The D gene is left open where the match is weak. Clone size is shown for a subset of rows, as once, few, many or a class of expanded clone.

>TRBJ1-6|TRBV10-3|TRBD1|NA
CAISVGQYNSPLHF
TGTGCCATCAGTGTGGGACAGTATAATTCACCCCTCCACTTT
>TRBJ2-3|TRBV4-1|TRBD2|NA
CASSPTPLNGLAGTDTQYF
TGCGCCAGCAGCCCAACACCCCTCAACGGACTAGCGGGGACAGATACGCAGTATTTT
>TRBJ2-4|TRBV28|TRBD1|NA
CASSGQGAGKNIQYF
TGTGCCAGCAGCGGACAGGGGGCGGGCAAAAACATTCAGTACTTC
>TRBJ1-2|TRBV19|TRBD1|NA
CASSISRGQINYGYTF
TGTGCCAGTAGTATCTCTCGGGGACAGATAAACTATGGCTACACCTTC
>TRBJ1-6|TRBV5-1|TRBD1|NA
CASSFQPGQGGDSPLHF
TGCGCCAGCAGCTTCCAACCTGGACAGGGTGGTGATTCACCCCTCCACTTT
>TRBJ2-2|TRBV5-1|TRBD2|NA
CASSLESASGRLWERTGELFF
TGCGCCAGCAGCTTGGAGTCGGCTAGCGGGAGGTTATGGGAGCGAACCGGGGAGCTGTTTTTT
>TRBJ1-6|TRBV30|TRBD1|once
CAWSLPGTGLNSPLHF
TGTGCCTGGAGTCTACCCGGGACAGGGCTAAATTCACCCCTCCACTTT
>TRBJ1-2|TRBV9|NA|NA
CASSGDGDISYTF
TGTGCCAGCTCGGGGGACGGGGATATCAGCTACACCTTC
>TRBJ1-6|TRBV5-1|TRBD1|once
CASSNWTGVSPLHF
TGCGCCAGCTCTAACTGGACAGGGGTGTCACCCCTCCACTTT
>TRBJ2-3|TRBV5-1|NA|NA
CASSLADTQYF
TGCGCCAGCAGCCTAGCAGATACGCAGTATTTT
>TRBJ1-5|TRBV6-1|TRBD1|NA
CASSGGQPSSNQPQHF
TGTGCCAGCAGTGGGGGACAGCCATCTAGCAATCAGCCCCAGCATTTT
>TRBJ1-1|TRBV6-1|NA|NA
CASSDPHLTGGNTEAFF
TGTGCCAGCAGTGACCCCCATTTGACAGGAGGGAACACTGAAGCTTTCTTT
>TRBJ2-5|TRBV7-7|TRBD2|few
CASSLAGGKTQYF
TGTGCTAGCAGCTTAGCGGGGGGTAAGACCCAGTACTTC
>TRBJ1-4|TRBV23-1|NA|NA
CASRRTDSNEKLFF
TGCGCCAGCAGGCGGACAGATTCTAATGAAAAACTGTTTTTT
>TRBJ2-3|TRBV19|NA|NA
CASSWAKFRTVDSDTQYF
TGTGCCAGTAGTTGGGCCAAATTTCGGACAGTGGATTCAGATACGCAGTATTTT
>TRBJ1-6|TRBV21-1|NA|NA
CASSLRDRVGSPLHF
TGTGCCAGCAGCTTACGGGACAGGGTTGGTTCACCCCTCCACTTT
>TRBJ2-2|TRBV19|NA|NA
CASSRPANTGELFF
TGTGCCAGTAGTAGGCCTGCGAACACCGGGGAGCTGTTTTTT
>TRBJ2-5|TRBV19|TRBD2|NA
CASSIGEAGLETQYF
TGTGCCAGTAGTATTGGGGAAGCGGGATTGGAGACCCAGTACTTC
>TRBJ2-2|TRBV24-1|TRBD2|NA
CATSGVRTSGYKANTGELFF
TGTGCCACCAGTGGAGTGAGGACTAGCGGTTATAAAGCGAACACCGGGGAGCTGTTTTTT
>TRBJ1-5|TRBV27|TRBD1|NA
CASSSTGPAGNQPQHF
TGTGCCAGCAGTTCGACAGGGCCCGCGGGGAATCAGCCCCAGCATTTT
>TRBJ1-5|TRBV19|TRBD1|once
CASKEVGTGTIQPQHF
TGTGCCTCCAAAGAGGTAGGGACAGGGACTATTCAGCCCCAGCATTTT
>TRBJ1-1|TRBV28|TRBD1|NA
CASSYPGQPNTEAFF
TGTGCCAGCAGCTATCCGGGACAGCCAAACACTGAAGCTTTCTTT
>TRBJ2-7|TRBV28|TRBD1|few
CASSMTGQTYEQYF
TGTGCCAGTAGTATGACAGGGCAAACCTACGAGCAGTACTTC
>TRBJ1-2|TRBV12-3/TRBV12-4|NA|NA
CASSLGGGGYTF
TGTGCCAGCAGTTTGGGGGGAGGCGGCTACACCTTC
>TRBJ1-5|TRBV30|NA|few
CAWSVRDQPQHF
TGTGCCTGGAGTGTACGGGATCAGCCCCAGCATTTT
>TRBJ2-5|TRBV30|NA|once
CAWAFGLGVGETQYF
TGTGCCTGGGCATTTGGTCTAGGTGTTGGGGAGACCCAGTACTTC
>TRBJ2-3|TRBV9|NA|NA
CASSANLARTDTQYF
TGTGCCAGCAGCGCGAACTTAGCGCGCACAGATACGCAGTATTTT
>TRBJ2-2|TRBV21-1|NA|NA
CASSTLRTSSSGELFF
TGTGCCAGCAGCACCCTGAGAACTAGCTCATCCGGGGAGCTGTTTTTT
>TRBJ1-2|TRBV20-1|NA|NA
CSASPSGGDNYGYTF
TGCAGTGCGAGTCCTTCCGGAGGGGATAACTATGGCTACACCTTC
>TRBJ1-2|TRBV4-1|NA|NA
CASSQEWAGEDYGYTF
TGCGCCAGCAGCCAAGAATGGGCGGGAGAGGACTATGGCTACACCTTC
>TRBJ1-2|TRBV28|NA|few
CASSPPEGTYGYTF
TGTGCCAGCAGCCCACCGGAGGGCACCTATGGCTACACCTTC
>TRBJ2-5|TRBV6-5|TRBD1|NA
CASSYQGGWETQYF
TGTGCCAGCAGTTACCAAGGGGGCTGGGAGACCCAGTACTTC
>TRBJ1-2|TRBV11-2|NA|NA
CASSLVLGGHGYTF
TGTGCCAGCAGCTTGGTATTAGGGGGTCATGGCTACACCTTC
>TRBJ2-2|TRBV12-3/TRBV12-4|TRBD2|NA
CASGRGDTGELFF
TGTGCCAGCGGGAGGGGTGACACCGGGGAGCTGTTTTTT
>TRBJ1-1|TRBV18|NA|NA
CASSPTNVQGRNTEAFF
TGTGCCAGCTCACCCACCAACGTACAGGGTCGAAACACTGAAGCTTTCTTT
>TRBJ1-3|TRBV5-1|NA|few
CASSLTGPLGHSGNTIYF
TGCGCCAGCAGCTTAACAGGGCCCTTGGGCCACTCTGGAAACACCATATATTTT
>TRBJ1-3|TRBV6-1|TRBD1|NA
CASNEGGGSGNTIYF
TGTGCCAGTAATGAAGGGGGCGGCTCTGGAAACACCATATATTTT
>TRBJ1-4|TRBV5-1|NA|NA
CASSLDPGAREKLFF
TGCGCCAGCAGCTTGGATCCGGGAGCCCGTGAAAAACTGTTTTTT
>TRBJ1-4|TRBV7-3|TRBD1|NA
CASSPGQGRFEKLFF
TGTGCCAGCAGCCCAGGACAGGGTCGTTTTGAAAAACTGTTTTTT
>TRBJ2-6|TRBV27|TRBD2|NA
CASRRTSSGANVLTF
TGTGCCAGCAGACGGACTAGCTCTGGGGCCAACGTCCTGACTTTC
>TRBJ2-3|TRBV4-1|TRBD2|once
CASSQSGLAGKGTDTQYF
TGCGCCAGCAGCCAGTCGGGACTAGCGGGAAAAGGCACAGATACGCAGTATTTT
>TRBJ2-2|TRBV9|NA|NA
CASSVGGANTGELFF
TGTGCCAGCAGCGTAGGCGGGGCGAACACCGGGGAGCTGTTTTTT